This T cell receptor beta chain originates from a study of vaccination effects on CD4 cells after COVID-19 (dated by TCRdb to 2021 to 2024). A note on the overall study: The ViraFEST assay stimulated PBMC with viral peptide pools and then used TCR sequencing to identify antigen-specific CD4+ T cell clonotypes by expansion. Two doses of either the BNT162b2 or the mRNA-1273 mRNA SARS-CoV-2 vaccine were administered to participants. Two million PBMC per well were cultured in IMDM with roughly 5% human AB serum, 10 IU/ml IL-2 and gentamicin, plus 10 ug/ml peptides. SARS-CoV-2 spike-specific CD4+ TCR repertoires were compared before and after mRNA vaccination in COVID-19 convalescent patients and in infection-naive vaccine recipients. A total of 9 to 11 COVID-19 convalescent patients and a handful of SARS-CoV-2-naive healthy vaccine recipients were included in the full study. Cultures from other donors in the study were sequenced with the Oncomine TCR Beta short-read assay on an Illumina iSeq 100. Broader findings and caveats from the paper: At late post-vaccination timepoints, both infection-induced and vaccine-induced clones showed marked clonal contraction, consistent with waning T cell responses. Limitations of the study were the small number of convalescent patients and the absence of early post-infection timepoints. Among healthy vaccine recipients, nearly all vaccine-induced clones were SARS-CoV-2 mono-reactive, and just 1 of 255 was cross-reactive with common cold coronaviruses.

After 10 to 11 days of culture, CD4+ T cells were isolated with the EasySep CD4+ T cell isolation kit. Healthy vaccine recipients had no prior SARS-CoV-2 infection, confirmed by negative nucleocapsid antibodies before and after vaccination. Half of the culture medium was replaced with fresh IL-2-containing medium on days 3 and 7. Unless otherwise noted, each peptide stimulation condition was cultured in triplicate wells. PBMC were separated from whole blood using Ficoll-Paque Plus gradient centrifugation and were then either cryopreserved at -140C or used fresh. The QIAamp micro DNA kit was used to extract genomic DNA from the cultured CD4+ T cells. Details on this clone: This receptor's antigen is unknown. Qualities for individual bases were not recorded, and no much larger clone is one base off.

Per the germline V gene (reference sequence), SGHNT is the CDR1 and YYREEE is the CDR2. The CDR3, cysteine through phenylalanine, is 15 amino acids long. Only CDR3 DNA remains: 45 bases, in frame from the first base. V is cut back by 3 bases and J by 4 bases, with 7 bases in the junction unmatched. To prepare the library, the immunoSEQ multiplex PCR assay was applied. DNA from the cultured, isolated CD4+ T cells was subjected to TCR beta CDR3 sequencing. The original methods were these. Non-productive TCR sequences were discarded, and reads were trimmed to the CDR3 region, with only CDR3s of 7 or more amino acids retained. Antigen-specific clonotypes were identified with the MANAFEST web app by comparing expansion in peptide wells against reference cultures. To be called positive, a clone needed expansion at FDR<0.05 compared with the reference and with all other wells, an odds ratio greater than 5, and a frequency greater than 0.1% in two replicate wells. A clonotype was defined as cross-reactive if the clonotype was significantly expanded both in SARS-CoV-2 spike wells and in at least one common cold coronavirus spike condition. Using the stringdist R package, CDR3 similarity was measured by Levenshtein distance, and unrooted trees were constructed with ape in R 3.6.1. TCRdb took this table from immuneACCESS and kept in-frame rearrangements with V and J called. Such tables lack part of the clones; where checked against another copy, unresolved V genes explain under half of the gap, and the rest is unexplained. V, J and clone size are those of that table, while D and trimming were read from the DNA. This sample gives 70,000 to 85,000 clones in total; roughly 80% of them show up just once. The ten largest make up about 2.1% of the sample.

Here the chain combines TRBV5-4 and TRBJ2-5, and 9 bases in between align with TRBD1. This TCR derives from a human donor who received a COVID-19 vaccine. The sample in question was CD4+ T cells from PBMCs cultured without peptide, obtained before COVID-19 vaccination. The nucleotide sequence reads TGTGCCAGCAGCTCGTGGACAGGGGCGGGAGAGACCCAGTACTTC. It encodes CASSSWTGAGETQYF. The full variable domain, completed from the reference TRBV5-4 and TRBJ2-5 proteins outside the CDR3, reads ETGVTQSPTHLIKTRGQQVTLRCSSQSGHNTVSWYQQALGQGPQFIFQYYREEENGRGNFPPRFSGLQFPNYSSELNVNALELDDSALYLCASSSWTGAGETQYFGPGTRLLVL.